This T cell receptor (beta chain) emerged from a study of a mutant IDH1 vaccine in newly diagnosed glioma. About the study: First vaccine doses came 4-6 weeks after radiotherapy alone, or with temozolomide cycles. In the visit schedule, V12 fell in week 35, while V13 fell in week 47.

As concerns this clone: As yet, its antigen is unknown.

This sample's time point: week 47, end of study. The vaccine gave 300 ug of a 20-mer mutant IDH1 peptide subcutaneously per dose. Donors had new WHO grade 3 or 4 IDH1-mutant, ATRX-lost astrocytomas. The table came from immunoSEQ multiplex PCR; TCRdb's copy has only in-frame clones and leaves some out. This sample has tens of thousands of clones, with less than 80% found just once. This TCR was sampled from a man aged 50 or older with glioma. The material was PBMCs, obtained from a glioma patient whose treatment included an IDH1 peptide vaccine.

The CDR3 spells CASSFRDRLNIQYF. For the CDR3, the DNA is TGTGCCAGCAGTTTTCGGGACAGGCTAAACATTCAGTACTTC. This sequence joins TRBV28 and TRBJ2-4; 8 nucleotides line up with TRBD1. The V gene's germline CDR1 is MDHEN and CDR2 SYDVKM. V shed 3 bases, J shed 6 bases, and the junction held 4 bases outside the gene matches. The CDR3 spans 14 residues.